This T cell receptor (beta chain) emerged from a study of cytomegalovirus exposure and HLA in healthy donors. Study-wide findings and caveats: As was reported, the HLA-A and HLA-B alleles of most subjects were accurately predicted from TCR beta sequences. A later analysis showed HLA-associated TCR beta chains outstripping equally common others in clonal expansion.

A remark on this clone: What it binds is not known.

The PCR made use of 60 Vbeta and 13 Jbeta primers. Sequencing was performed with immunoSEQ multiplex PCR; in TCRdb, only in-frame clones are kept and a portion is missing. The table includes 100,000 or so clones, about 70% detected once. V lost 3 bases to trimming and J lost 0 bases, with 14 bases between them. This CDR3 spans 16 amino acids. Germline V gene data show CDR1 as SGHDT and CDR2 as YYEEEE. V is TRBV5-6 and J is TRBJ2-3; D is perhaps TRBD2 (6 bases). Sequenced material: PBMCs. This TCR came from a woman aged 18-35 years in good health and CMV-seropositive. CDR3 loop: CASSWRLASSTDTQYF. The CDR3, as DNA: TGTGCCAGCAGCTGGAGGCTAGCGTCTAGCACAGATACGCAGTATTTT. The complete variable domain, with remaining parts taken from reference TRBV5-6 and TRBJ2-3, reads DAGVTQSPTHLIKTRGQQVTLRCSPKSGHDTVSWYQQALGQGPQFIFQYYEEEERQRGNFPDRFSGHQFPNYSSELNVNALLLGDSALYLCASSWRLASSTDTQYFGPGTRLTVL.